Shown below are 11 T cell receptor beta chains from a single sample sequenced in a study of T cell responses to AZD1222 COVID-19 vaccine. Generated by immunoSEQ multiplex PCR, the TCRdb table keeps only in-frame clones and is missing some. The table records about 120,000 clones, 92% of them present only once. This material consisted of peripheral blood, taken on day 0 of AZD1222 vaccination. Receptors originate from an adult in good health.

This sequence joins TRBV19 and TRBJ2-2; no firm D call. Germline V gives CDR1 LNHDA, CDR2 SQIVND (reference sequence). Trimming left V 3 bases short and J 5 bases short, with 13 bases between. The CDR3 extends over 15 amino acids. CDR3 sequence reads: CASSMSLVMTGELFF. The CDR3 DNA follows: TGTGCCAGTAGTATGTCCCTAGTGATGACCGGGGAGCTGTTTTTT.

This clone was counted a single time. The rearrangement uses TRBV11-2 and TRBJ2-7; D uncertain. The CDR3 has 13 amino acids. V dropped 3 bases and J dropped 3 bases, with 9 bases sitting between them. Germline V gives CDR1 SGHAT, CDR2 FQNNGV. This CDR3 reads CASSFPDRYEQYF. CDR3 bases: TGTGCCAGCAGCTTCCCCGACCGCTACGAGCAGTACTTC.

This sequence joins TRBV2 and TRBJ1-5; D is uncertain. V was shortened by 5 bases and J by 6 bases, with 14 bases between the two germline ends. Germline CDR1 is SNHLY and CDR2 is FYNNEI. The CDR3 extends over 14 amino acids. The CDR3 region has the DNA TGTGCCAGCAGTCAGGCTCTACTGAGTCAGCCCCAGCATTTT. As protein: CASSQALLSQPQHF.

This clone has only one observation. This chain joins TRBV10-3 and TRBJ2-6; D unresolved. The germline V gene has CDR1 ENHRY and CDR2 SYGVKD. The CDR3 sequence is 17 residues long. V was pared by 1 base and J by 0 bases, with 10 bases between. CDR3 sequence: CAISELAASSGANVLTF. For the CDR3, the DNA is TGTGCCATCAGTGAGTTGGCGGCTAGCTCTGGGGCCAACGTCCTGACTTTC.

The CDR3 nucleotides read TGTGCCAGCAGGCACGGGACAGGGGGTCAGCCCCAGCATTTT. Protein: CASRHGTGGQPQHF. The chain joins TRBV6-5 to TRBJ1-5; 11 bases map to TRBD1. Germline V lookup: CDR1 MNHEY, CDR2 SVGAGI. V was clipped by 6 bases and J by 6 bases; unmatched bases: 4. The CDR3 runs to 14 residues.

This chain uses TRBV6-5 with TRBJ1-1, with D tentatively TRBD1 (5 bases). Germline CDR1 is MNHEY and CDR2 is SVGAGI. The CDR3 spans 13 residues. The V gene lost 0 bases and the J gene lost 4 bases, with 6 bases spanning the gap. The CDR3 loop is CASSYSGVTEAFF. The CDR3 bases are TGTGCCAGCAGTTACTCAGGGGTCACTGAAGCTTTCTTT.

The chain links TRBV7-2 to TRBJ1-2; D is perhaps TRBD1 (6 bases). The CDR3 sequence is 14 residues long. Germline assignment: CDR1 SGHTA and CDR2 FQGNSA. V was cut by 0 bases and J by 5 bases, with 10 bases left in between. The CDR3 is CASSLAGGGYGYTF. The DNA for the CDR3 is TGTGCCAGCAGCTTAGCCGGGGGCGGATATGGCTACACCTTC.

The V and J genes are TRBV19 and TRBJ1-2; 12 bases are shared with TRBD1. The V and J ends lost 5 bases and 5 bases, in that order; junction bases with no gene match: 6. The CDR3 consists of 15 residues. Germline V CDR1 and CDR2: LNHDA, SQIVND (reference sequence). The DNA for the CDR3 is TGTGCCAGTAGTGCTGGGACAGGGGGCTGGTATGGCTACACCTTC. Amino acids: CASSAGTGGWYGYTF.

V gene TRBV5-4 combines with J gene TRBJ2-1; 12 bases map to TRBD2. J was trimmed by 8 bases and V by 4 bases; bases with no gene match: 13. Germline assignment: CDR1 SGHNT and CDR2 YYREEE (reference sequence). CDR3 size: 17 residues. The CDR3 nucleotides are TGTGCCAGCAGCACCGGACTAGCGGGGCCTATAGACGATGAGCAGTTCTTC. Translating gives CASSTGLAGPIDDEQFF.

The chain has TRBV4-3 and TRBJ1-1; 9 bases are shared with TRBD1. This CDR3 contains 15 residues. V lost 0 bases, J lost 7 bases, and 6 bases stayed unmatched. Germline V gene data show CDR1 as LGHNA and CDR2 as YSLEER. The CDR3 is CASSQDRQGDIEAFF. In DNA form, the CDR3 reads TGCGCCAGCAGCCAAGATCGACAGGGGGACATTGAAGCTTTCTTT.

The chain uses TRBV19 and TRBJ2-3; no reliable D call. The CDR3 contains 15 residues. The germline V gene has CDR1 LNHDA and CDR2 SQIVND (reference sequence). Deletions cut 5 bases from V and 3 bases from J, with 15 bases between. The CDR3: CASSRKQARTDTQYF. The CDR3, as DNA: TGTGCCAGTAGTCGGAAGCAGGCACGGACAGATACGCAGTATTTT.